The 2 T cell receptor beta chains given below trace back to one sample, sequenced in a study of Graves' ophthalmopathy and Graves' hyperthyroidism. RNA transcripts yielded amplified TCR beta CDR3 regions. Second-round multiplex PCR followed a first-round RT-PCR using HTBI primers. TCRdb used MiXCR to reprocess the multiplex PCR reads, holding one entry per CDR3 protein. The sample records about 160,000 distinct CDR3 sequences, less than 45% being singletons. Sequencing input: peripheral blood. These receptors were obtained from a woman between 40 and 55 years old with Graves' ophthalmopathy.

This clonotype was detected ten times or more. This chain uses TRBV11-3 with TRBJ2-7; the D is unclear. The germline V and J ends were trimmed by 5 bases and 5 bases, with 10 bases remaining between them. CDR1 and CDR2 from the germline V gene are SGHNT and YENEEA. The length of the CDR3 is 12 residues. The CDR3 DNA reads TGTGCCAGCAGCCGAACCCTCCACGAGCAGTACTTC. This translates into CASSRTLHEQYF.

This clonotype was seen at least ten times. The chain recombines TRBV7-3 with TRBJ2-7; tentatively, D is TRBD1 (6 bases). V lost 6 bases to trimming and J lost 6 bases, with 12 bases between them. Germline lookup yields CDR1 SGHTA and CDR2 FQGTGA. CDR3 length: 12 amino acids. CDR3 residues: CASSSQGTEQYF. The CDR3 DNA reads TGTGCCAGCAGTTCACAGGGAACCGAGCAGTACTTC.